This T cell receptor beta chain came from a study of cytomegalovirus exposure and HLA in healthy donors. The study, taken as a whole, reports: CMV serostatus was the only recorded immune exposure for donors. Researchers catalogued 164 TCR beta chains as cytomegalovirus-associated. A later analysis linked a missense variant in DCLRE1C to the trimming of TCR beta V and J genes. The majority of CMV-associated TCR beta chains were reported as apparently HLA-restricted in a later analysis.

The CDR3 runs to 14 residues. V dropped 3 bases and J dropped 6; count of bases not matched to a gene: 6. CDR1 is MNHEY, CDR2 SMNVEV, per germline (reference sequence). As regards this clone: Its antigen remains unknown.

13 Jbeta primers and 60 Vbeta primers were used for the PCR. Produced via immunoSEQ multiplex PCR; TCRdb's table is partial and in-frame only. The repertoire consists of 100,000 to 150,000 clones, with about 85% occurring once and the leading ten covering approximately 1.7%. J is TRBJ2-3 and V is TRBV27, with 7 bases fitting TRBD2. This TCR was sampled from a boy between 10 and 17 years old in good health and CMV-seronegative. Material: PBMCs. CDR3 nucleotides: TGTGCCAGCAGTTTGACCCTAGCGGCTGATACGCAGTATTTT. It specifies CASSLTLAADTQYF.